This passage covers 22 T cell receptor beta chains from one sample sequenced in a study of blood T cell repertoires in COVID-19. Using immunoSEQ multiplex PCR, the repertoire was profiled, and TCRdb retains in-frame clones only, with some absent. The repertoire consists of 150,000 or so clones, with about 90% occurring once and the leading ten covering less than 0.6%. Specimen: peripheral blood. All receptors come from a man aged 50-59 years with acute or convalescent COVID-19.

The chain joins TRBV5-1 to TRBJ2-2, with 14 bases fitting TRBD2. The length of the CDR3 is 15 residues. V lost 4 bases to trimming and J lost 9 bases; unmatched junction nucleotides: 5. Germline loops: CDR1 SGHRS, CDR2 YFSETQ. DNA of the CDR3: TGCGCCAGCAGCCCCGGGACTAGCGGGGGCAGGGAGCTGTTTTTT. Residues: CASSPGTSGGRELFF.

The rearrangement joins TRBV3-1 (or the pseudogene TRBV3-2) to TRBJ1-2; no definite D call. Germline V gene data show CDR1 as LGHDT and CDR2 as YNNKEL (reference sequence). The length of the CDR3 is 15 residues. Deletions cut 4 bases from V and 0 bases from J, with 12 bases between. CDR3 protein: CASSRAAVPNYGYTF. In DNA form, the CDR3 reads TGTGCCAGCAGCCGGGCAGCCGTTCCTAACTATGGCTACACCTTC.

The chain uses TRBV28 and TRBJ2-7; TRBD1 matches 9 bases. Germline CDR1 reads MDHEN; CDR2 reads SYDVKM. Unmatched junction bases numbered 18, after V lost 7 bases and J lost 2 bases. The CDR3 covers 18 residues. CDR3 nucleotide sequence: TGTGCCAGCACTGAGTTCCGGGACAGGGCTAGCCCGGCCTACGAGCAGTACTTC. Translation: CASTEFRDRASPAYEQYF.

The rearrangement links TRBV5-1 to TRBJ2-2; TRBD1 agrees at 7 bases. Losses at the gene ends were 4 bases for V and 0 bases for J; bases not matched to a gene: 0. This CDR3 is built from 14 residues. In germline, CDR1 is SGHRS, CDR2 YFSETQ. CDR3: CASSGTANTGELFF. The CDR3, as DNA: TGCGCCAGCAGCGGGACAGCGAACACCGGGGAGCTGTTTTTT.

This clone has only one observation. This chain uses TRBV28 with TRBJ1-1; unclear D gene. CDR3 length: 11 amino acids. The germline CDR1 and CDR2 sequences are MDHEN and SYDVKM. The CDR3 DNA sequence: TGTCGTGTCGCCAAGTCGGCTGAAGCTTTCTTT. This gives the protein CRVAKSAEAFF.

This chain links TRBV21-1 with TRBJ2-7; the tabulated D call, TRBD1, remains unverified against the DNA. TRBV21-1 is reported as a pseudogene. CDR3 length: 15 amino acids. CDR3 region: CASSKVDRGSYEQYV. CDR3 in DNA: TGTGCCAGCAGCAAAGTCGACAGGGGGTCCTACGAGCAGTACGTC.

V and J are TRBV2 and TRBJ1-1, with D possibly matching TRBD1 (5 bases). V lost 4 bases to trimming and J lost 11 bases, with 20 bases between them. CDR3 length equals 14 residues. Germline V lookup: CDR1 SNHLY, CDR2 FYNNEI. The CDR3 DNA sequence: TGTGCCAGCAGTGGACAGAAGGCAGGAGGGCTGGCTTTCTTT. It is translated as CASSGQKAGGLAFF.

The chain combines TRBV3-1 (or the pseudogene TRBV3-2) with TRBJ1-3; D might be TRBD1 (5 bases). The germline gives CDR1 LGHDT, CDR2 YNNKEL (reference sequence). The ends were cut back, 2 bases at V and 3 bases at J, with 14 bases in the middle. The length of the CDR3 is 16 residues. The CDR3: CASSQLGASLGNTIYF. The DNA of the CDR3 is TGTGCCAGCAGCCAATTAGGGGCTTCGCTTGGAAACACCATATATTTT.

This chain connects TRBV7-2 to TRBJ2-5; 8 bases align to TRBD2. The CDR3 sequence is 16 residues long. Germline assignment: CDR1 SGHTA and CDR2 FQGNSA. Unmatched junction bases numbered 8, after V lost 4 bases and J lost 1 base. In DNA form, the CDR3 reads TGTGCCAGCAGCTGGGTAGGAACTAGCGGCCAAGAGACCCAGTACTTC. Its protein is CASSWVGTSGQETQYF. Variable domain in full (rest from reference TRBV7-2 and TRBJ2-5): GAGVSQSPSNKVTEKGKDVELRCDPISGHTALYWYRQSLGQGLEFLIYFQGNSAPDKSGLPSDRFSAERTGGSVSTLTIQRTQQEDSAVYLCASSWVGTSGQETQYFGPGTRLLVL.

The rearrangement uses TRBV7-3 and TRBJ2-3, with 16 nucleotides matching TRBD2. This CDR3 has 17 residues. Trimming at V came to 2 bases and at J to 4 bases, leaving 3 bases not matched to a gene. The V gene's germline CDR1 is SGHTA and CDR2 FQGTGA. CDR3 loop: CASSLLGTSGGADTQYF. The CDR3 coding sequence is TGTGCCAGCAGCTTACTCGGGACTAGCGGGGGGGCAGATACGCAGTATTTT.

The chain has TRBV4-1 and TRBJ1-2; 7 bases map to TRBD1. Germline V gene data show CDR1 as MGHRA and CDR2 as YSYEKL. The ends lost 1 base at V and 2 bases at J; junction bases unmatched: 1. CDR3 size: 14 residues. For the CDR3, the DNA is TGCGCCAGCAGCCAAGCAGGGGGAAACTATGGCTACACCTTC. This encodes CASSQAGGNYGYTF.

This clone was counted a single time. This chain connects TRBV20-1 to TRBJ2-1; 8 positions agree with TRBD2. Germline CDR1 DFQATT, CDR2 SNEGSKA (reference sequence). There are 14 residues in the CDR3. The trim removed 3 bases at V and 7 bases at J, leaving 8 bases unmatched. In nucleotides, the CDR3 is TGCAGTGCTAGTGCCAGCGGGAGTAGTAATGAGCAGTTCTTC. Protein product: CSASASGSSNEQFF.

The chain employs TRBV5-1 and TRBJ1-1; 9 nucleotides line up with TRBD1. The CDR3 is made up of 14 amino acids. The V and J ends lost 3 bases and 7 bases, in that order; junction bases with no gene match: 7. CDR1 and CDR2 from the germline V gene are SGHRS and YFSETQ. The CDR3 loop reads CASSYTGQGFEAFF. The CDR3 bases are TGCGCCAGCAGCTACACGGGACAGGGATTTGAAGCTTTCTTT.

The chain links TRBV9 to TRBJ2-5; D gene ambiguous. This CDR3 contains 13 residues. Looked up from germline, CDR1 is SGDLS and CDR2 is YYNGEE. Deletions cut 4 bases from V and 5 bases from J, with 12 bases between. Written as DNA, the CDR3 is TGTGCCAGCAGCTCCGAGGTTTGGGAGACCCAGTACTTC. This codes for CASSSEVWETQYF.

The genes are TRBV28 and TRBJ1-5; D gene uncertain. Germline CDR1 reads MDHEN; CDR2 reads SYDVKM. This CDR3 is 13 amino acids long. The CDR3 protein is CATGGNSNQPQHF. As DNA, the CDR3 is TGTGCAACTGGAGGCAATAGCAATCAGCCCCAGCATTTT.

The chain is built from TRBV18 and TRBJ2-2, with 9 bases aligning to TRBD1. Losses at the gene ends were 4 bases for V and 5 bases for J; bases not matched to a gene: 8. The CDR3 runs to 16 residues. CDR1 KGHSH and CDR2 LQKENI come from the germline V gene. The CDR3 is CASSQWRTGDTGELFF. DNA of the CDR3: TGTGCCAGCTCACAATGGAGGACAGGGGATACCGGGGAGCTGTTTTTT.

The chain couples TRBV7-2 to TRBJ1-2; TRBD1 is a possible D gene (5 bases). The germline gives CDR1 SGHTA, CDR2 FQGNSA. This CDR3 comprises 15 residues. V was trimmed by 5 bases and J by 4 bases, leaving 17 bases between them. CDR3 bases: TGTGCCAGCAGCCCAGAGCGGGGGTTGTCCTATGGCTACACCTTC. Protein product: CASSPERGLSYGYTF. Variable domain in full (rest from reference TRBV7-2 and TRBJ1-2): GAGVSQSPSNKVTEKGKDVELRCDPISGHTALYWYRQSLGQGLEFLIYFQGNSAPDKSGLPSDRFSAERTGGSVSTLTIQRTQQEDSAVYLCASSPERGLSYGYTFGSGTRLTVV.

The gene calls are TRBV30 and TRBJ2-7; the D gene is possibly TRBD1 (6 bases). The CDR3 has 13 residues. V gave up 6 bases and J gave up 5 bases, with 17 bases separating them. From germline, CDR1 is GTSNPN and CDR2 SVGIG (reference sequence). CDR3 amino acids: CACQGLAWHEQYF. In DNA, the CDR3 is TGTGCCTGCCAGGGGCTCGCATGGCACGAGCAGTACTTC.

The chain has TRBV15 and TRBJ2-5; D perhaps matches TRBD1 (6 bases). Between the trimmed V and J ends, which lost 1 base and 9 bases, there was a span of 15 bases. Germline lookup yields CDR1 LNHNV and CDR2 YYDKDF (reference sequence). This CDR3 has 14 residues. Written as DNA, the CDR3 is TGTGCCACCAGCAGAGGGGGACATACCCGGGCCCAGTACTTC. Protein: CATSRGGHTRAQYF.

The rearrangement uses TRBV7-3 and TRBJ2-2; 14 nucleotides match TRBD2. The CDR3 is 16 amino acids. CDR1 is SGHTA, CDR2 FQGTGA, per germline. V was clipped by 4 bases and J by 9 bases; unmatched bases: 7. The DNA for the CDR3 is TGTGCCAGCAGCTCCCGACTAGCGGGGGGGCTACGGGAGCTGTTTTTT. This encodes CASSSRLAGGLRELFF.

The chain has TRBV18 and TRBJ1-4; D gene ambiguous. The CDR3 is 14 residues long. CDR1 is KGHSH, CDR2 LQKENI, per germline. V was clipped by 3 bases and J by 8 bases, with 13 bases between them. The CDR3 is CASSPQEQTEKLFF. CDR3 DNA sequence: TGTGCCAGCTCACCTCAAGAACAAACAGAAAAACTGTTTTTT.

The chain carries TRBV7-2 and TRBJ1-5; the D is unclear. CDR3 length: 13 residues. Trimming cost V 4 bases and J 7 bases, with 11 bases left between them. From germline, CDR1 is SGHTA and CDR2 FQGNSA. DNA for the CDR3: TGTGCCAGCAGCTCAAGATTACTACAGCCCCAGCATTTT. Protein product: CASSSRLLQPQHF.